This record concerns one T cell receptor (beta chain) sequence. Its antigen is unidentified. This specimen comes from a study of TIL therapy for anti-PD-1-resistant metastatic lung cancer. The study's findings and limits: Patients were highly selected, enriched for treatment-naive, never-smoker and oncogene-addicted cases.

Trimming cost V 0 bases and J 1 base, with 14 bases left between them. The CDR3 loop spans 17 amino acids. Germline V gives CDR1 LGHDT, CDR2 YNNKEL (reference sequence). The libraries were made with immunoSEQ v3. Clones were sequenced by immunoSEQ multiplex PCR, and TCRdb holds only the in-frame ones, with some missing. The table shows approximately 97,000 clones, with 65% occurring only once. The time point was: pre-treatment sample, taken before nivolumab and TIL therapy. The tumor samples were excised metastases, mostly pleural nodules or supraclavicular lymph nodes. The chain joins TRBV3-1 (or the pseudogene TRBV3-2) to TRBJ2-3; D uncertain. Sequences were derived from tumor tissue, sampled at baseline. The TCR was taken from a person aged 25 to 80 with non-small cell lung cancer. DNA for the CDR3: TGTGCCAGCAGCCAAGATGTTGGCGCGCTTGGCACAGATACGCAGTATTTT. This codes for CASSQDVGALGTDTQYF.